This T cell receptor beta chain derives from a study of CD8 T cells in ankylosing spondylitis. About this clonotype: Its antigen is undetermined.

TCRdb passed the 5' RACE reads through MiXCR, listing each CDR3 protein once. The table has hundreds of thousands of distinct CDR3 sequences, 25% to 30% seen once; the top ten hold about 0.89%. Study-wide results and caveats: Before this, some motif variants had been reported in reactive arthritis synovial fluid and blood. There was a TCR beta motif, made of several highly homologous variants, that appeared characteristic of ankylosing spondylitis blood.

The germline gives CDR1 DFQATT, CDR2 SNEGSKA (reference sequence). V trimming: 5 bases; J trimming: 5 bases; junction bases outside the gene matches: 4. This CDR3 has 13 amino acids. The origin of this receptor is a male donor with ankylosing spondylitis. The chain joins TRBV20-1 to TRBJ1-5; TRBD1 agrees at 9 bases. The source material was blood, either unsorted or a sorted T cell fraction (not recorded which). This chain's CDR3 is CSASDRGYQPQHF. DNA for the CDR3: TGCAGTGCTTCGGACAGGGGTTATCAGCCCCAGCATTTT.